The 30 T cell receptor beta chains reported below all come from one sample, sequenced in a study of blood T cell repertoires in COVID-19. Sequenced by immunoSEQ multiplex PCR; TCRdb stores in-frame clones only, minus some. Among about 360,000 clones listed, about 88% were seen once. Source material: peripheral blood. The receptors were sampled from a woman aged 60-75 years with COVID-19, enrolled during active disease.

V usage is TRBV7-9 and J usage is TRBJ1-1; D is ambiguous. V lost 2 bases and J 7 bases, leaving 8 bases between the germline ends. The CDR3 has 12 amino acids. Germline CDR1 SEHNR, CDR2 FQNEAQ (reference sequence). The CDR3 bases are TGTGCCAGCAGCTTACTGGGAGTTGAAGCTTTCTTT. It encodes CASSLLGVEAFF.

The chain is built from TRBV19 and TRBJ2-3, with 7 bases fitting TRBD2. The junction had 8 bases not matched to a gene; V was cut back by 5 bases and J by 9 bases. The CDR3 spans 13 residues. Germline lookup yields CDR1 LNHDA and CDR2 SQIVND (reference sequence). CDR3 in amino acids: CASSLERGGTQYF. In DNA, the CDR3 is TGTGCCAGTAGTCTGGAGCGGGGAGGCACGCAGTATTTT.

There are a few counts of this clone. The chain links TRBV4-1 to TRBJ1-5; 7 nucleotides line up with TRBD1. The CDR3 loop spans 18 amino acids. Germline trimming cut 0 bases from V and 7 bases from J; bases unmatched to any gene: 15. Germline loops: CDR1 MGHRA, CDR2 YSYEKL. Written as DNA, the CDR3 is TGCGCCAGCAGCCAAGATACAGTAACACAGGGGTATGGACAGCCCCAGCATTTT. Its translation is CASSQDTVTQGYGQPQHF.

The V gene is TRBV23-1, the J gene TRBJ1-4; the D gene is possibly TRBD1 (6 bases). TRBV23-1 is designated an ORF whose function remains uncertain. The CDR3 spans 18 residues. V lost 7 bases, J lost 5 bases, and 26 bases lay in between. The CDR3 DNA sequence: TGCGCCAGCATCTGTACAGGGTCCGGGGGGTCCGTAAATGAAAAACTGTTTTTT. Translated, it gives CASICTGSGGSVNEKLFF.

V is TRBV29-1 and J is TRBJ1-5, with a possible D match to TRBD1 (6 bases). Germline V gene lookup returns CDR1 SQVTM and CDR2 ANQGSEA. V was clipped by 6 bases and J by 7 bases, with 13 bases between them. The CDR3 extends over 12 amino acids. The CDR3 reads CSVGTGTQPQHF. CDR3 sequence (DNA): TGCAGCGTGGGAACGGGGACACAGCCCCAGCATTTT.

The chain recombines TRBV6-6 with TRBJ1-5; perhaps TRBD1 as D (5 bases). Germline CDR1 is MNHNY and CDR2 is SVGAGI (reference sequence). The ends were cut back, 0 bases at V and 0 bases at J, with 9 bases in the middle. The CDR3 is 16 amino acids. Written as DNA, the CDR3 is TGTGCCAGCAGTTACTCGACAGCATATAGCAATCAGCCCCAGCATTTT. This sequence encodes CASSYSTAYSNQPQHF.

V usage is TRBV27 and J usage is TRBJ2-7, with 8 bases matching TRBD1. After removal of 0 bases from V and 5 bases from J, the junction contained 6 bases not matched to a gene. The germline V gene has CDR1 MNHEY and CDR2 SMNVEV (reference sequence). This CDR3 is 15 amino acids long. Here the CDR3 reads CASSLSAGGRDEQYF. In DNA form, the CDR3 reads TGTGCCAGCAGTTTATCCGCAGGGGGCAGAGACGAGCAGTACTTC.

This chain links TRBV5-6 with TRBJ2-7; 10 bases are shared with TRBD1. The CDR3 runs 17 residues. Germline V gene data show CDR1 as SGHDT and CDR2 as YYEEEE. The J segment lost 5 bases and the V segment lost 0 bases, leaving 11 bases of the junction unmatched. The CDR3 DNA reads as TGTGCCAGCAGCTTGGCGGGAGGGACAGGGGAAGCCAACGAGCAGTACTTC. Translating gives CASSLAGGTGEANEQYF.

The chain links TRBV7-9 to TRBJ1-1; D may be TRBD1 (6 bases). Germline V gene sequence: CDR1 SEHNR, CDR2 FQNEAQ (reference sequence). This CDR3 contains 12 residues. V was pared by 5 bases and J by 7 bases, with 11 bases between. Written as DNA, the CDR3 is TGTGCCAGCAGCCCAGGGGCTTATGAAGCTTTCTTT. This translates into CASSPGAYEAFF.

The chain has TRBV18 and TRBJ1-1, with 7 nucleotides matching TRBD1. The CDR3 covers 16 residues. Germline loops: CDR1 KGHSH, CDR2 LQKENI. Unmatched junction bases numbered 9, after V lost 1 base and J lost 4 bases. CDR3 in DNA: TGTGCCAGCTCACCACGCGGTCAGGGGGGTGGCACTGAAGCTTTCTTT. It encodes CASSPRGQGGGTEAFF.

The rearrangement uses TRBV5-8 and TRBJ2-3; the match to TRBD2 covers 12 bases. Germline CDR1 is SGHTS and CDR2 is YDEGEE. The V gene end was trimmed by 5 bases and the J gene end by 3 bases; junction bases not matched to a gene: 4. There are 15 residues in the CDR3. This chain's CDR3 is CASRTTSGGTDTQYF. CDR3 coding DNA: TGTGCCAGCAGAACGACTAGCGGGGGAACAGATACGCAGTATTTT.

The chain joins TRBV3-1 (or the pseudogene TRBV3-2) to TRBJ1-2; D remains unclear. V gave up 1 base and J gave up 0 bases, with 12 bases separating them. Germline CDR1 LGHDT, CDR2 YNNKEL (reference sequence). The CDR3 runs to 16 residues. CDR3 region: CASSQGRVGANYGYTF. The CDR3 DNA is TGTGCCAGCAGCCAAGGGAGGGTAGGAGCTAACTATGGCTACACCTTC.

The V call is TRBV25-1, the J call TRBJ2-2; TRBD1 aligns across 9 bases. V was clipped by 1 base and J by 4 bases; unmatched bases: 1. CDR3 length: 15 residues. Germline V lookup: CDR1 MGHDK, CDR2 SYGVNS. The CDR3 region is CASSELGQGTGELFF. The CDR3 nucleotides are TGTGCCAGCAGTGAATTGGGACAGGGCACCGGGGAGCTGTTTTTT.

The chain recombines TRBV7-9 with TRBJ2-3; 9 positions match TRBD2. This CDR3 comprises 17 residues. CDR1 is SEHNR, CDR2 FQNEAQ, per germline (reference sequence). With V trimmed by 6 bases and J by 5 bases, 15 bases remained unmatched. The CDR3 loop is CASSLRRGGGAKDTQYF. For the CDR3, the DNA is TGTGCCAGCAGTTTAAGGCGGGGCGGGGGGGCGAAAGATACGCAGTATTTT. Combining the CDR3 with reference TRBV7-9 and TRBJ2-3 gives the whole variable domain DTGVSQNPRHKITKRGQNVTFRCDPISEHNRLYWYRQTLGQGPEFLTYFQNEAQLEKSRLLSDRFSAERPKGSFSTLEIQRTEQGDSAMYLCASSLRRGGGAKDTQYFGPGTRLTVL.

The chain couples TRBV24-1 to TRBJ1-1; unclear D gene. The V end lost 0 bases, the J end lost 4 bases, and 8 bases lay between the germline ends. The CDR3 length is 14 residues. The germline V gene has CDR1 KGHDR and CDR2 SFDVKD. CDR3 in DNA: TGTGCCACCAGTGATTTGAGGCGACTCACTGAAGCTTTCTTT. Protein product: CATSDLRRLTEAFF.

The CDR3 loop is CASSEALGAMNTEAFF. CDR3 nucleotide sequence: TGTGCCAGCAGTGAAGCATTGGGGGCCATGAACACTGAAGCTTTCTTT. This chain connects TRBV2 to TRBJ1-1, with D possibly TRBD1 on 6 matching bases. The length of the CDR3 is 16 residues. From germline, CDR1 is SNHLY and CDR2 FYNNEI. The V and J ends lost 0 bases and 0 bases respectively, with 11 bases between them.

With regard to this clone: One end of the junction fails to match germline, which may point to a read error. The chain couples TRBV6-2 or TRBV6-3 to TRBJ2-7; no firm D call. Germline values: CDR1 MNHEY, CDR2 SVGEGT. CDR3 length equals 12 residues. Here the CDR3 reads CASSYSLPGQYF. The CDR3 nucleotides read TGTGCCAGCAGCTACTCTTTACCCGGGCAGTACTTC.

This clone was seen once. The rearrangement joins TRBV3-1 (or the pseudogene TRBV3-2) to TRBJ2-7, with 7 bases identical to TRBD1. Looked up from germline, CDR1 is LGHDT and CDR2 is YNNKEL (reference sequence). Trimming cost V 2 bases and J 6 bases; bases outside gene matches: 13. The CDR3 extends over 16 amino acids. The CDR3 DNA follows: TGTGCCAGCAGCCAACAAGGCGAGGGGGCCGGGGCCGAGCAGTACTTC. It encodes CASSQQGEGAGAEQYF.

In the case of this clone: This sequence may be a read error, since a much larger clone differs from it by one base. Distinct nucleotide sequences in the sample also encode this CDR3. V gene TRBV6-1 combines with J gene TRBJ1-4; D remains ambiguous. Trimming shortened V by 0 bases and J by 7 bases, and 18 bases separated the two germline ends. The V gene's germline CDR1 is MNHNS and CDR2 SASEGT. This CDR3 is 17 amino acids long. The CDR3 DNA follows: TGTGCCAGCAGTGAAGCCCGAGTAGGTAGACTAAGTGAAAAACTGTTTTTT. Its protein is CASSEARVGRLSEKLFF.

The chain links TRBV5-6 to TRBJ2-5, with D maybe TRBD2 (5 bases). The CDR3 runs to 12 residues. Germline V gene data show CDR1 as SGHDT and CDR2 as YYEEEE. V gave up 3 bases and J gave up 7 bases, with 10 bases separating them. CDR3 sequence: CASSWARGTQYF. As DNA, the CDR3 is TGTGCCAGCAGCTGGGCCCGGGGGACCCAGTACTTC.

Notes on this clone: The junction does not match germline at one end; this may be a read error. This chain joins TRBV6-2 or TRBV6-3 and TRBJ2-7; 7 bases match TRBD1. This CDR3 contains 14 residues. Germline loops: CDR1 MNHEY, CDR2 SVGEGT. This CDR3 is CASSYLDSTDRENF. CDR3 in DNA: TGTGCCAGCAGTTACTTGGACTCAACCGACAGGGAGAACTTC.

The chain carries TRBV25-1 and TRBJ2-5; 7 nucleotides line up with TRBD1. This CDR3 spans 17 amino acids. Trimming took 2 bases from V and 5 from J; bases not matched to a gene: 14. Per germline, CDR1 MGHDK and CDR2 SYGVNS. Written as DNA, the CDR3 is TGTGCCAGCAGTGAAAAAAGGGGGCGTATTAATCAGGAGACCCAGTACTTC. Encoded protein: CASSEKRGRINQETQYF.

The J gene is TRBJ2-3, the V gene TRBV4-2; maybe TRBD1 (6 bases). This CDR3 has 16 residues. Germline CDR1 LGHNA, CDR2 YNFKEQ. The germline V and J ends were trimmed by 0 bases and 1 base, with 11 bases remaining between them. The CDR3 loop reads CASSQDLGAGTDTQYF. The CDR3 DNA sequence: TGTGCCAGCAGCCAAGATCTGGGGGCCGGCACAGATACGCAGTATTTT.

This sequence joins TRBV7-9 and TRBJ2-7; D is unclear. Trimming took off 5 bases at V and 3 bases at J, with 5 bases between the two ends. From germline, CDR1 is SEHNR and CDR2 FQNEAQ (reference sequence). This CDR3 has 11 amino acids. The CDR3 reads CASSLNYEQYF. The CDR3 nucleotides are TGTGCCAGCAGCCTTAACTACGAGCAGTACTTC.

The rearrangement uses TRBV9 and TRBJ1-1, with no clear D. Trimming took 2 bases from V and 3 from J, leaving 11 bases between them. Germline lookup yields CDR1 SGDLS and CDR2 YYNGEE. The CDR3 contains 14 residues. CDR3: CASSVLEGDTEAFF. The CDR3 bases are TGTGCCAGCAGCGTTCTCGAGGGCGACACTGAAGCTTTCTTT.

The rearrangement links TRBV28 to TRBJ2-3, with D possibly matching TRBD1 (6 bases). Per the germline V gene, CDR1 is MDHEN and CDR2 is SYDVKM. CDR3 length: 14 residues. This CDR3 is CATRSRDKRYTQYF. For the CDR3, the DNA is TGTGCTACCCGTTCGAGGGACAAGAGATATACGCAGTATTTT.

Many counts were recorded for this clone. The rearrangement links TRBV18 to TRBJ1-2; 9 bases align to TRBD1. Trimming removed 2 bases from V and 7 bases from J; junction bases left unmatched: 5. CDR1 is KGHSH and CDR2 is LQKENI in the germline V gene. CDR3 length: 14 amino acids. The CDR3 nucleotides are TGTGCCAGCTCACCAGAGGGACAGGGATCTGGCTACACCTTC. Its translation: CASSPEGQGSGYTF.

The chain couples TRBV3-1 (or the pseudogene TRBV3-2) to TRBJ2-5; 9 nucleotides align to TRBD1. V trimming: 1 base; J trimming: 1 base; junction bases outside the gene matches: 1. CDR1 and CDR2 (germline): LGHDT, YNNKEL (reference sequence). The CDR3 totals 15 residues. The CDR3 reads CASSQGTGAQETQYF. In DNA, the CDR3 is TGTGCCAGCAGCCAAGGGACAGGGGCCCAAGAGACCCAGTACTTC.

The gene calls are TRBV5-5 and TRBJ2-3; 9 bases line up with TRBD2. V shed 4 bases and J 5 bases; nucleotides not matched to a gene: 11. Looked up from germline, CDR1 is SGHKS and CDR2 is YYEKEE (reference sequence). The CDR3 is 16 residues long. CDR3 in DNA: TGTGCCAGCAGCCAGAGCGGGGGGCCCGTGCGAGATACGCAGTATTTT. Its translation is CASSQSGGPVRDTQYF.

Only a few counts were recorded for this clone. J is TRBJ1-6 and V is TRBV9, with D hard to call. V was shortened by 0 bases and J by 10 bases, with 11 bases between the two germline ends. CDR3 length: 14 residues. Germline-derived CDR1 and CDR2 are SGDLS and YYNGEE. The CDR3 bases are TGTGCCAGCAGCGTAGTGGGCACCGACTCACCCCTCCACTTT. As protein: CASSVVGTDSPLHF.